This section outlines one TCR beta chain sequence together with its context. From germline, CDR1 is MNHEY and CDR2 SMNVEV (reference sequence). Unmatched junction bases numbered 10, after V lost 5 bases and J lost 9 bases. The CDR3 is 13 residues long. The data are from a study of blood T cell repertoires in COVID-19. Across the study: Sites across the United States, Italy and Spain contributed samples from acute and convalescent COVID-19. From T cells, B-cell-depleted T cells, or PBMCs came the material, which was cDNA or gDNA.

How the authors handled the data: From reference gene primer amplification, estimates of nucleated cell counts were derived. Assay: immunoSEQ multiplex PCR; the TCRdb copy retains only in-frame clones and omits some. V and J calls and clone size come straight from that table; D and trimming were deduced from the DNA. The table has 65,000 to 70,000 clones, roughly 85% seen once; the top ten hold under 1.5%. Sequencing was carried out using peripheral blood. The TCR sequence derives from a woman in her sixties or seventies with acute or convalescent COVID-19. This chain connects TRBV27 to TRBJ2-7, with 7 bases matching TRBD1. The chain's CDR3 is CASSPRQGPGQYF. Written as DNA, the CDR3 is TGTGCCAGCAGTCCTAGACAGGGTCCCGGGCAGTACTTC.